A single sample gave rise to the 22 T cell receptor beta chains below, sequenced in a study of monozygotic twins with inflammatory bowel disease. TCRdb re-called the 5' RACE reads and shows each CDR3 protein once, DNA omitted. This sample's table reports around 450,000 distinct CDR3 sequences. Source material: blood. These receptors were collected from a human donor with ulcerative colitis or Crohn's disease, or a healthy co-twin of an affected twin (not recorded which).

The rearrangement joins TRBV7-2 to TRBJ1-2; TCRdb's D call of TRBD1 is untestable without DNA. Germline CDR1 SGHTA, CDR2 FQGNSA. The CDR3 loop spans 15 amino acids. This CDR3 reads CASSPTGQLGYGYTF. Full variable domain (missing parts from reference TRBV7-2 and TRBJ1-2): GAGVSQSPSNKVTEKGKDVELRCDPISGHTALYWYRQSLGQGLEFLIYFQGNSAPDKSGLPSDRFSAERTGGSVSTLTIQRTQQEDSAVYLCASSPTGQLGYGYTFGSGTRLTVV.

The gene calls are TRBV28 and TRBJ1-5. Germline CDR1 MDHEN, CDR2 SYDVKM. This CDR3 region has 14 residues. This CDR3 reads CASSLGQSFQPQHF.

J is TRBJ1-4 and V is TRBV6-5. CDR3 length: 18 amino acids. The germline V gene encodes CDR1 MNHEY and CDR2 SVGAGI. The CDR3 is CASSYRGGVEGSFEKLFF.

V and J are TRBV10-3 and TRBJ2-1; TCRdb calls TRBD1, which cannot be checked without DNA. Per the germline V gene, CDR1 is ENHRY and CDR2 is SYGVKD. This CDR3 is built from 15 residues. The CDR3 loop is CAISPGVQSMNEQFF.

This rearrangement joins TRBV28 to TRBJ2-7. This CDR3 spans 13 amino acids. Germline V gives CDR1 MDHEN, CDR2 SYDVKM. The CDR3 loop is CASFGQGVHEQYF.

This chain's CDR3 is CASSALRSNYGYTF. The genes are TRBV7-9 and TRBJ1-2. From germline, CDR1 is SEHNR and CDR2 FQNEAQ (reference sequence). The CDR3 loop spans 14 amino acids.

The chain recombines TRBV7-9 with TRBJ2-7; the D gene TCRdb calls, TRBD1, cannot be checked with no DNA. Germline values: CDR1 SEHNR, CDR2 FQNEAQ (reference sequence). The CDR3 has 15 amino acids. The CDR3 spells CASSPGTGYSYEQYF.

Here the CDR3 reads CASRLKGSRDGGVSYEQYF. The chain uses TRBV12-2 and TRBJ2-7; TCRdb selects TRBD2, and the lack of DNA leaves this call unchecked. TRBV12-2 is a pseudogene. The CDR3 covers 19 residues.

The V gene is TRBV7-6, the J gene TRBJ1-4; the D gene TCRdb calls, TRBD1, cannot be checked with no DNA. This CDR3 spans 15 amino acids. Germline values: CDR1 SGHVS, CDR2 FNYEAQ. This chain's CDR3 is CASSESWGTSEKLFF.

V gene TRBV5-1 combines with J gene TRBJ2-5. Germline V gene sequence: CDR1 SGHRS, CDR2 YFSETQ. CDR3 length equals 14 residues. CDR3 loop: CASSLGRTQETQYF.

The chain uses TRBV20-1 and TRBJ2-3. The CDR3 consists of 12 residues. Germline V gives CDR1 DFQATT, CDR2 SNEGSKA (reference sequence). The chain's CDR3 is CSARVGSDTQYF.

The J gene is TRBJ1-2, the V gene TRBV5-1. The germline gives CDR1 SGHRS, CDR2 YFSETQ. This CDR3 contains 14 residues. The CDR3 loop is CASSPKNSNYGYTF.

V and J are TRBV20-1 and TRBJ1-1; TCRdb reports TRBD1, a call that lacks DNA to check it against. CDR1 DFQATT and CDR2 SNEGSKA come from the germline V gene (reference sequence). The CDR3 consists of 14 residues. This CDR3 reads CSARIGTLNTEAFF.

This sequence joins TRBV7-8 and TRBJ2-7; the D call of TRBD2 rests on TCRdb alone, since no DNA is present to check it. CDR1 and CDR2 from the germline V gene are SGHVS and FQNEAQ. CDR3 length: 16 residues. The CDR3 is CASSPHRSSGGNEQYF. Complete variable domain (other parts from reference TRBV7-8 and TRBJ2-7): GAGVSQSPRYKVAKRGQDVALRCDPISGHVSLFWYQQALGQGPEFLTYFQNEAQLDKSGLPSDRFFAERPEGSVSTLKIQRTQQEDSAVYLCASSPHRSSGGNEQYFGPGTRLTVT.

The V gene is TRBV30, the J gene TRBJ2-7; TCRdb calls TRBD1, which cannot be checked without DNA. The germline gives CDR1 GTSNPN, CDR2 SVGIG (reference sequence). CDR3 length equals 14 residues. CDR3 region: CAWSVGTGAYEQYF.

CDR3 sequence reads: CSARKWDFSYEQYF. The chain is built from TRBV20-1 and TRBJ2-7; checking the TCRdb D call of TRBD2 is not possible without DNA. CDR1 is DFQATT and CDR2 is SNEGSKA in the germline V gene (reference sequence). This CDR3 contains 14 residues.

V and J are TRBV20-1 and TRBJ1-1; the D gene TCRdb calls, TRBD1, cannot be checked with no DNA. This CDR3 has 15 amino acids. Germline CDR1 and CDR2: DFQATT and SNEGSKA (reference sequence). CDR3 amino acids: CSARDPRQGGTEAFF.

J is TRBJ2-7 and V is TRBV28. Looked up from germline, CDR1 is MDHEN and CDR2 is SYDVKM. The CDR3 length is 14 residues. CDR3 protein: CASSPQLPSYEQYF.

The chain joins TRBV7-8 to TRBJ2-2. Germline CDR1 and CDR2: SGHVS and FQNEAQ. CDR3 size: 14 residues. The CDR3 protein is CASSADGYTGELFF.

This chain links TRBV12-3 or TRBV12-4 with TRBJ2-3; TCRdb designates TRBD2, a call that cannot be tested without DNA. This CDR3 has 15 residues. CDR3 sequence: CASSPGRRGGDTQYF.

The CDR3 is CASSIDRGNQPQHF. This rearrangement joins TRBV19 to TRBJ1-5; with no DNA, the TCRdb D assignment of TRBD1 cannot be verified. The V gene's germline CDR1 is LNHDA and CDR2 SQIVND (reference sequence). This CDR3 is 14 amino acids long.

The V gene is TRBV27, the J gene TRBJ2-7. Per germline, CDR1 MNHEY and CDR2 SMNVEV (reference sequence). The CDR3 runs to 14 residues. CDR3 amino acids: CASRAYLGSYEQYF.